This T cell receptor beta chain comes out of a study of blood T cell repertoires in COVID-19. Background on the study: T cells, B-cell-depleted T cells, or PBMCs supplied cDNA or gDNA.

The data were produced by immunoSEQ multiplex PCR, yet TCRdb's version contains in-frame clones alone and is incomplete. Here the sample spans roughly 360,000 clones, roughly four fifths being singletons. Participants spanned ages about 18 to 90 years and resided in roughly 26 US areas. Cohorts were determined from participant-reported clinical history. Symptom resolution, clearance, or two negative PCRs marked the recovered donors of Cohort 3. CDR1 and CDR2 (germline): SGHDT, YYEEEE. The CDR3 extends over 16 amino acids. The germline V and J ends were trimmed by 0 bases and 0 bases, with 10 bases remaining between them.

What was sequenced was PBMCs or T cells enriched from blood (not recorded which). This clonotype originated in a woman aged 45-65 years who had recovered from COVID-19. The chain combines TRBV5-6 with TRBJ1-3; D is unclear. The CDR3 loop is CASSLARSYSGNTIYF. CDR3 sequence (DNA): TGTGCCAGCAGCTTGGCCAGATCGTACTCTGGAAACACCATATATTTT.